The entry below gives a single T cell receptor beta chain sequence along with its context. Its cognate antigen is unknown. Trimming left V 0 bases short and J 5 bases short, with 8 bases between. Per the germline V gene, CDR1 is SGHVS and CDR2 is FNYEAQ. The CDR3 runs to 15 residues. The source of the sample is a study of cytomegalovirus exposure and HLA in healthy donors. Overall study findings and caveats: An analysis done earlier found most TCR beta V segments productive about 90% or about 30% of the time. The number of N-insertions in an Asian-associated ancestry cluster was reportedly below the 666-donor mean in a later analysis.

PCR employed 60 Vbeta and 13 Jbeta primers. The table came from immunoSEQ multiplex PCR; TCRdb's copy has only in-frame clones and leaves some out. The sample lists about 110,000 clones, roughly four fifths occurring once. This TCR came from a man aged 60-69 years in good health and CMV-seronegative. This sequence joins TRBV7-6 and TRBJ1-6; TRBD1 might be the D (5 bases). Material for sequencing was PBMCs. The CDR3 region is CASSLAGGDNSPLHF. DNA for the CDR3: TGTGCCAGCAGCTTAGCTGGAGGGGATAATTCACCCCTCCACTTT.